Presented here are 6 T cell receptor beta chains from one specimen sequenced in a study of blood T cell repertoires in COVID-19. The data were produced by immunoSEQ multiplex PCR, yet TCRdb's version contains in-frame clones alone and is incomplete. The data contain over 250,000 clones, 70% to 90% of them seen just once; the ten biggest clones take up approximately 2%. The sequencing input was PBMCs or T cells enriched from blood (not recorded which). The receptors stem from a woman aged 55 to 70 in a cohort exposed to, infected with or recovered from COVID-19 (not recorded which).

The chain recombines TRBV24-1 with TRBJ2-1; tentative D call: TRBD2 (6 bases). Between the trimmed V and J ends, which lost 5 bases and 7 bases, there was a span of 26 bases. CDR3 length equals 18 residues. Germline V lookup: CDR1 KGHDR, CDR2 SFDVKD. The CDR3 nucleotides are TGTGCCACCAGTGCTATTGCCGGACGGGAGACTCACACGAATGAGCAGTTCTTC. Translated: CATSAIAGRETHTNEQFF.

The chain links TRBV7-8 to TRBJ2-5, with a tentative D call TRBD1 (5 bases). The ends were cut back, 1 base at V and 3 bases at J, with 15 bases in the middle. The CDR3 has 16 amino acids. Germline V gene data show CDR1 as SGHVS and CDR2 as FQNEAQ. For the CDR3, the DNA is TGTGCCAGCAGCTTAGAAGGGGCCCTGGCAGAAGAGACCCAGTACTTC. It encodes CASSLEGALAEETQYF.

The chain joins TRBV9 to TRBJ1-6; weak D call: TRBD1 (6 bases). The length of the CDR3 is 16 residues. CDR1 is SGDLS, CDR2 YYNGEE, per germline. V gave up 4 bases and J gave up 0 bases, with 11 bases separating them. The CDR3 sequence: CASSPQGSSYNSPLHF. The CDR3 DNA reads as TGTGCCAGCAGCCCCCAGGGGAGCTCCTATAATTCACCCCTCCACTTT.

The chain joins TRBV3-1 (or the pseudogene TRBV3-2) to TRBJ1-2; 7 bases fit TRBD1. Germline trimming cut 4 bases from V and 6 bases from J; bases unmatched to any gene: 8. CDR1 is LGHDT, CDR2 YNNKEL, per germline (reference sequence). The CDR3 loop spans 14 amino acids. The CDR3 region is CASSPSDRVDGYTF. The CDR3 DNA sequence: TGTGCCAGCAGCCCTAGCGACAGGGTTGATGGCTACACCTTC.

V is TRBV6-6 and J is TRBJ1-2; TRBD1 matches 8 bases. CDR3 length: 13 amino acids. Germline V gene lookup returns CDR1 MNHNY and CDR2 SVGAGI (reference sequence). V gave up 7 bases and J gave up 6 bases; unmatched junction bases: 7. The CDR3 nucleotides read TGTGCCAGCACCAGGGCGACAGGGGATGGCTACACCTTC. This translates into CASTRATGDGYTF.

The CDR3 region is CASSFGTSYNEQFF. The CDR3 nucleotides read TGTGCCAGCAGCTTCGGGACTTCCTACAATGAGCAGTTCTTC. The chain couples TRBV27 to TRBJ2-1, with a tentative D call TRBD2 (6 bases). The CDR3 loop spans 14 amino acids. Germline V gene sequence: CDR1 MNHEY, CDR2 SMNVEV (reference sequence). Deletions cut 6 bases from V and 1 base from J, with 10 bases between.